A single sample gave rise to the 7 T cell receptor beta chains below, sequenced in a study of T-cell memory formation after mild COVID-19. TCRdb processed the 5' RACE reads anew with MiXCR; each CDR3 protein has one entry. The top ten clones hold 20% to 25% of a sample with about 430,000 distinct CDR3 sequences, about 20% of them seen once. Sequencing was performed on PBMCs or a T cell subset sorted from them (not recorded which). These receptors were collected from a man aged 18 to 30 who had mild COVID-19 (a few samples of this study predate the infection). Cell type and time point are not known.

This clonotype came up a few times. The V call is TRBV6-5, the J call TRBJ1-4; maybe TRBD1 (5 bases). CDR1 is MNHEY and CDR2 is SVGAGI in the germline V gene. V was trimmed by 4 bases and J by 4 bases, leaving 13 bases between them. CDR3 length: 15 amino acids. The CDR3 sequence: CASSSSGQGNEKLFF. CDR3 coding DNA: TGTGCCAGCAGTTCTTCCGGCCAGGGTAATGAAAAACTGTTTTTT.

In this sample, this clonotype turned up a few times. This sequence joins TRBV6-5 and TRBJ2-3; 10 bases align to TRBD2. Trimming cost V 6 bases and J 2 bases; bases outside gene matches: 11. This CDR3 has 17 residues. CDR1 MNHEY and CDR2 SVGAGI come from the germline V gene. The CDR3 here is CASRDHSGGFDTDTQYF. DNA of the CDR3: TGTGCCAGCAGAGACCATAGCGGGGGGTTTGACACAGATACGCAGTATTTT.

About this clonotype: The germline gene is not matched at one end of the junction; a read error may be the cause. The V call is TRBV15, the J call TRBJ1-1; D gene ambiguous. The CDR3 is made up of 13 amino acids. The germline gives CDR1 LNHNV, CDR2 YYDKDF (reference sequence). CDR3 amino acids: CAASRDMHTEAFF. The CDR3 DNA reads TGTGCCGCCAGCAGAGATATGCACACTGAAGCTTTCTTT.

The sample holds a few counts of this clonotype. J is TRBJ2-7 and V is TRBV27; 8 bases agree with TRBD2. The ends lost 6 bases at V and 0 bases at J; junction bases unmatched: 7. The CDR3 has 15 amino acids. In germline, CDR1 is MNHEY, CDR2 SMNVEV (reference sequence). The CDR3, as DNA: TGTGCCAGCAGCCCAGGCGGGGGGTTCTCCTACGAGCAGTACGTC. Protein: CASSPGGGFSYEQYV.

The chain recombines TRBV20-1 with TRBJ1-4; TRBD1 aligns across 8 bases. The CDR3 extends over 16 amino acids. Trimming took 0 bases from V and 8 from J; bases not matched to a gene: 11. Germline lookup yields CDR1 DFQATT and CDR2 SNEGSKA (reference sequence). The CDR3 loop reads CSAREQRQGSKEKLFF. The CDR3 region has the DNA TGCAGTGCTAGAGAACAACGACAGGGGTCGAAGGAAAAACTGTTTTTT.

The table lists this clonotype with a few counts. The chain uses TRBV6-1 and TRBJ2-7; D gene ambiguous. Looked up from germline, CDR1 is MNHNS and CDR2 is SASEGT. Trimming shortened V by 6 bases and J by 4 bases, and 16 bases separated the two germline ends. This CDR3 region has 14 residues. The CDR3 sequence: CASSDIGLTYEQYF. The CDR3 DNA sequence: TGTGCCAGCAGCGACATCGGCCTGACGTACGAGCAGTACTTC.

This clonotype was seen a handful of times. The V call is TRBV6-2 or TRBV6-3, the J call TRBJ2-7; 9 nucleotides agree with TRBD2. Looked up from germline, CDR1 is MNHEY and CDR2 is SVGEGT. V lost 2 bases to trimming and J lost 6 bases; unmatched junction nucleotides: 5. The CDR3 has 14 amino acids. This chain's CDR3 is CASSYVLAGSEQYV. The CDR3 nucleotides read TGTGCCAGCAGTTACGTCCTAGCGGGGAGCGAGCAGTACGTC.